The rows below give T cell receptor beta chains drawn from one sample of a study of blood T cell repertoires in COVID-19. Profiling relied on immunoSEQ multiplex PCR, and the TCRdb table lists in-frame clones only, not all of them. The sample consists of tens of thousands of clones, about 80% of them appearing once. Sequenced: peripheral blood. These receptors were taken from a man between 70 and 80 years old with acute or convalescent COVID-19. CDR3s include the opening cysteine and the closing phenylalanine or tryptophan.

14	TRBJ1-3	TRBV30	CAWSPGTPGNTIYF
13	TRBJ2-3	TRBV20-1	CSASFGRPDTQYF
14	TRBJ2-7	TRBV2	CASQRQGLTYEQYF
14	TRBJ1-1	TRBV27	CASSRQGRSTEAFF
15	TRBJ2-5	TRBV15	CATSRELGSQETQYF
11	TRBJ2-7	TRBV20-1	CSAGGTYEQYF
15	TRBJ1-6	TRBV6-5	CASSYGTGVYSPLHF
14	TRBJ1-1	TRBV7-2	CASSPGQANTEAFF
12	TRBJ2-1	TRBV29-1	CSDGLAGGGTIF
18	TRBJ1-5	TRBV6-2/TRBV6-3	CASSYSTGTGESNQPQHF
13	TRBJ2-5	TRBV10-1	CASRDRGRETQYF
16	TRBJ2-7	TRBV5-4	CASSWATGALAYEQYF
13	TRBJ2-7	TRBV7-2	CASSFGGRYEQYF
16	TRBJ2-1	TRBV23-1	CASSLSGRHFDNEQFF
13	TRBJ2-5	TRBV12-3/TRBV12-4	CASSRQAGETQYF
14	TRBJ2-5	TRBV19	CASSIRGGEETQYF
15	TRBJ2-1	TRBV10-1	CASSNRDRESNEQFF
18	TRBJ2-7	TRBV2	CASPPGQISNRSSYEQYF
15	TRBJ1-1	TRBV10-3	CAIGGQGGMNTEAFF
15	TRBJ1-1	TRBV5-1	CASSPGKGVNTEAFF
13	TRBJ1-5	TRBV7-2	CASSPGGNQPQHF
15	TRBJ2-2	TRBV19	CASSIEVAGTGELFF
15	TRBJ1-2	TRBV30	CAWSNQGQGYYGYTF
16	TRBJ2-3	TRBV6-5	CASSYSPLAETDTQYF
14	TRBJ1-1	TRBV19	CASSTIDTNTEAFF
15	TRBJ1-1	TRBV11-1	CASSLAGARNTEAFF
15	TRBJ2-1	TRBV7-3	CASSLIADSYNEQFF
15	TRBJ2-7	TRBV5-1	CASSPGGGNVYEQYF
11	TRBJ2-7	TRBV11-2	CASSFTDTQYF